The source of this TCR beta chain is a study of T cells in Graves' hyperthyroidism and ophthalmopathy. Study-level results: Appearing also in blood were most of the thyroid clonotypes expanded above 0.001. Progression to ophthalmopathy was predicted a median of roughly 6.6 months early.

Using RNA transcripts as the source, TCR beta CDR3 regions were amplified. TCR CDR3 underwent first-round RT-PCR with the HTBI primer set. TCRdb processed the multiplex PCR reads anew with MiXCR; each CDR3 protein has one entry. The table records around 540,000 distinct CDR3 sequences, around 15% of them present only once. Those patients with uncontrolled infection, other autoimmune disease, pregnancy or lactation were excluded. Every diagnosis used clinical symptoms, serum thyroxine and TRAb, thyroid ultrasound and orbital computed tomography. For this clonotype: Its antigen is undetermined.

Germline CDR1 reads SGHTA; CDR2 reads FQGNSA. The CDR3 is 15 amino acids. Deletions cut 1 base from V and 6 bases from J, with 14 bases between. Sequenced input: blood. This clonotype was sampled from a woman in her thirties with Graves' ophthalmopathy. V gene TRBV7-2 combines with J gene TRBJ2-3; a possible D gene is TRBD2 (6 bases). CDR3 DNA sequence: TGTGCCAGCAGCTTAGGGACGGGACTGGTGGATACGCAGTATTTT. Protein product: CASSLGTGLVDTQYF.